This TCR beta chain originates from a study of T-cell memory formation after mild COVID-19. Overall study context: For the most part, TCR clusters were specific to one donor.

Researchers used 5'RACE with constant-segment primers to make TCR alpha and TCR beta cDNA libraries that carry sample barcodes and UMIs. Via MiXCR, TCRdb re-called the 5' RACE reads, giving one row per CDR3 protein. The sample consists of around 220,000 distinct CDR3 sequences, about 16% of them appearing once. Germline lookup yields CDR1 MGHDK and CDR2 SYGVNS. V was pared by 3 bases and J by 5 bases, with 14 bases between. The CDR3 spans 14 residues. This clonotype appeared a few times. Antigen specificity is unknown. Study conclusions and caveats: That cross-reactive memory joined was suggested by some responding clones appearing in pre-infection memory. Those CD4+ clones that contracted were mainly in CM and EM (CD8+ ones in EMRA).

This clonotype was sampled from a man between 18 and 35 years old who had mild COVID-19 (a few samples of this study predate the infection). Cell type and time point are not known. This rearrangement joins TRBV25-1 to TRBJ2-7; no clear D gene. The sequenced material came from PBMCs or a T cell subset sorted from them (not recorded which). The CDR3 sequence: CASSESGLWDEQYF. In nucleotides, the CDR3 is TGTGCCAGCAGTGAGTCTGGCCTTTGGGACGAGCAGTACTTC.